Listed below are T cell receptor beta chains from one sample, sequenced in a study of T cells in localized non-small cell lung cancer. Using immunoSEQ multiplex PCR, the repertoire was profiled, and TCRdb retains in-frame clones only, with some absent. The repertoire has approximately 4,400 clones, 25% to 35% of them found once; the top ten carry roughly 4.6%. The material was lung tumor tissue, obtained before any cancer treatment. The origin of the receptors is a man aged 40 to 75 with stage III squamous cell lung carcinoma. The CDR3 runs from the conserved cysteine through the conserved F or W. The D gene is left open where the match is weak. Size is omitted from some rows. Given values are once, few, many or a class for expanded clones.

d_call,j_call,clone_size,cdr3_length,v_call,cdr3_nt,cdr3_aa
TRBD1,TRBJ1-6,NA,15,TRBV7-7,TGTGCCAGCAGCCCCGGGACAGGGCGGAATTCACCCCTCCACTTT,CASSPGTGRNSPLHF
NA,TRBJ1-2,NA,15,TRBV9,TGTGCCAGCAGCCCGGACCCGATAGCCGCTGGTGGCTACACCTTC,CASSPDPIAAGGYTF
TRBD1,TRBJ1-2,few,18,TRBV5-1,TGCGCCAGCAGCCCCGCGTTGGCCGGGACAGGGGGCTATAGTGGCTACACCTTC,CASSPALAGTGGYSGYTF
NA,TRBJ1-2,few,14,TRBV30,TGTGCCTGGAGGCGGGGGGCCGCTAACTATGGCTACACCTTC,CAWRRGAANYGYTF
NA,TRBJ1-1,NA,14,TRBV18,TGTGCCAGCTCACTGAAGGGAAAAAGCACTGAAGCTTTCTTT,CASSLKGKSTEAFF
TRBD2,TRBJ2-3,NA,14,TRBV19,TGTGCCATTTCACCTAGCGGGGCCACAGATACGCAGTATTTT,CAISPSGATDTQYF
NA,TRBJ1-2,few,13,TRBV28,TGTGCCAGCAGTTTAATGGGGTCCTATGGCTACACCTTC,CASSLMGSYGYTF
NA,TRBJ1-5,medium-sized,14,TRBV11-3,TGTGCCAGCAGTTCGGGGCGCTTCAATCAGCCCCAGCATTTT,CASSSGRFNQPQHF
NA,TRBJ1-1,NA,12,TRBV6-8,TGTGCCAGCAGCCAAACGGTGGGTGGGTCTTTCTTT,CASSQTVGGSFF
NA,TRBJ1-3,NA,13,TRBV19,TGTGCCAGTAGTAAGACTTGGGGAAACACCATATATTTT,CASSKTWGNTIYF
NA,TRBJ2-2,few,14,TRBV11-3,TGTGCCAGCAGCTTAGTCGCGGCGACCGGGGAGCTGTTTTTT,CASSLVAATGELFF
TRBD1,TRBJ2-7,few,15,TRBV9,TGTGCCAGCAAGGGAGACAGGGGAATGTCCTACGAGCAGTACTTC,CASKGDRGMSYEQYF
NA,TRBJ2-4,NA,14,TRBV11-3,TGTGCCAGCAGCTCAGGGGTGGTCAAAAACATTCAGTACTTC,CASSSGVVKNIQYF
TRBD1,TRBJ1-2,NA,12,TRBV19,TGTGCCAGTAGTATAGAGGGACAGCGCTACACCTTC,CASSIEGQRYTF
NA,TRBJ1-3,few,12,TRBV19,TGTGCCAGTAGGACAACTGGAAACACCATATATTTT,CASRTTGNTIYF
NA,TRBJ1-5,NA,17,TRBV19,TGTGCCAGTAGTTTTAACGGAGGGGGTATTAGCAATCAGCCCCAGCATTTT,CASSFNGGGISNQPQHF
NA,TRBJ2-1,few,15,TRBV5-1,TGCGCCAGCAGCTGGATGACAGGATCCTACAATGAGCAGTTCTTC,CASSWMTGSYNEQFF
TRBD2,TRBJ2-1,NA,17,TRBV9,TGTGCCAGCAGTGGGGCACTAGCGGGGGGCTCCTACAATGAGCAGTTCTTC,CASSGALAGGSYNEQFF
NA,TRBJ2-1,NA,15,TRBV19,TGTGCCAGTAGTATAATAGGCGGGGTCTACAATGAGCAGTTCTTC,CASSIIGGVYNEQFF
TRBD1,TRBJ1-6,NA,16,TRBV19,TGTGCCAGTAGTATGGCAGGGGGGACCTATAATTCACCCCTCCACTTT,CASSMAGGTYNSPLHF
NA,TRBJ1-6,NA,15,TRBV5-1,TGCGCCAGCACCAGAGCGGGAGGGGATAATTCACCCCTCCACTTT,CASTRAGGDNSPLHF
NA,TRBJ1-1,NA,15,TRBV5-1,TGCGCCAGCAGCTTGGTGGCAGGAATGAACACTGGGGCTTTCTTT,CASSLVAGMNTGAFF
NA,TRBJ1-1,NA,12,TRBV29-1,TGCAGCGTTGAAAGGCCGGACACTGAAGCTTTCTTT,CSVERPDTEAFF
TRBD1,TRBJ1-6,few,16,TRBV9,TGTGCCAGCAGCGCCCAACAGGGGCGGGGAAATTCACCCCTCCACTTT,CASSAQQGRGNSPLHF
NA,TRBJ2-3,NA,15,TRBV5-1,TGCGCCAGCAGCTTAGCAGGGGGGAGCACAGATACGCAGTATTTT,CASSLAGGSTDTQYF
NA,TRBJ1-1,NA,14,TRBV19,TGTGCCAGTAGTATAGCGGACGGGTCCCTGAGCGGTTTCTTT,CASSIADGSLSGFF
NA,TRBJ2-3,NA,14,TRBV19,TGTGCCAGTAGCCGGGCAAGTGGGCGGGATACGCAGTATTTT,CASSRASGRDTQYF
NA,TRBJ2-7,many,16,TRBV7-6,TGTGCCAGCAGCTTACCCAACCTGTCAGGGTCCTACGAGCAGTACTTC,CASSLPNLSGSYEQYF
NA,TRBJ2-7,NA,11,TRBV6-7,TGTGCCAGCAGACACGGTTACGAGCAGTACTTC,CASRHGYEQYF
NA,TRBJ1-2,NA,19,TRBV19,TGTGCCAGTAGTTTAGCCTTCTCGAGGGGTCCGCAATCTATGTACGGCTACACCTTC,CASSLAFSRGPQSMYGYTF
NA,TRBJ1-3,few,12,TRBV2,TGTGCCAGCAGTTTCCCTGGAAACACCATATATTTT,CASSFPGNTIYF
NA,TRBJ2-7,NA,12,TRBV6-8,TGTGCCACCGTTGACACTACCTACGAGCAGTACTTC,CATVDTTYEQYF
NA,TRBJ1-3,NA,15,TRBV5-1,TGCGCCAGCAGCTTGGAGCCTGGGGGCGGAAACACCATATATTTT,CASSLEPGGGNTIYF
NA,TRBJ1-3,few,15,TRBV11-3,TGTGCCAGCAGCTGGCCCCAGGGACCCGGAAACACCATATATTTT,CASSWPQGPGNTIYF
TRBD2,TRBJ2-5,few,15,TRBV6-8,TGTGCCAGCAGTCCCGGGACTAGCTTTCCAGAGACCCAGTACTTC,CASSPGTSFPETQYF
NA,TRBJ1-1,medium-sized,14,TRBV9,TGTGCCAGCAGCGTAGAGGTGTGGGACACTGAAGCTTTCTTT,CASSVEVWDTEAFF
NA,TRBJ1-2,NA,15,TRBV19,TGTGCCAGTAGTATAGATGGAGCGGCAGGGCCTGGCTACACCTTC,CASSIDGAAGPGYTF
NA,TRBJ2-5,few,14,TRBV5-1,TGCGCCAGCAGCTTGGACCCAGGGTTGGGAACCCAGTACTTC,CASSLDPGLGTQYF
NA,TRBJ1-2,NA,15,TRBV11-3,TGTGCCAGCAGCCCAGATCCAGGGAAAAACTATGGCTACACCTTC,CASSPDPGKNYGYTF
NA,TRBJ2-1,few,13,TRBV9,TGTGCCAGCAGCGTAGAGGTGTGGAGCCCCCAGTTCTTC,CASSVEVWSPQFF
NA,TRBJ1-4,NA,16,TRBV18,TGTGCCAGCTCACCCCGAAGACCTGGAGCCGGCGAAAAACTGTTTTTT,CASSPRRPGAGEKLFF
TRBD1,TRBJ1-2,many,16,TRBV11-3,TGTGCCAGCAGCCCTTGGGGACAGGGGGAGAGCTATGGCTACACCTTC,CASSPWGQGESYGYTF
NA,TRBJ2-5,few,14,TRBV23-1,TGCGCCAGCCGCTCAGCGGGGACAGAGGAGACCCAGTACTTC,CASRSAGTEETQYF
TRBD1,TRBJ1-4,NA,16,TRBV19,TGTGCCAGTAGTATAGATCTGGGACAGGGCGGTGAAAAACTGTTTTTT,CASSIDLGQGGEKLFF
NA,TRBJ1-2,few,13,TRBV6-8,TGTGCCAGCAGTTACCGGGGGGCGAGTGGCTACACCTTC,CASSYRGASGYTF
NA,TRBJ2-2,few,16,TRBV2,TGTGCCAGCAGCGAGCCCGGGACCCTAAACACCGGGGAGCTGTTTTTT,CASSEPGTLNTGELFF
NA,TRBJ1-2,NA,13,TRBV10-1,TGCGCCAGCAGTTGGAGGAAAGACTATGGCTACACCTTC,CASSWRKDYGYTF
NA,TRBJ2-1,NA,15,TRBV6-8,TGTGCCAGCAGTACCCCACGGGCCTTATACAATGAGCAGTTCTTC,CASSTPRALYNEQFF
NA,TRBJ1-2,NA,15,TRBV18,TGTGCCAGCTCACCAACCAAAGGGGGTGGCTATGGCTACACCTTC,CASSPTKGGGYGYTF
NA,TRBJ2-6,medium-sized,17,TRBV11-3,TGTGCCAGCATCCAAAACCCAACGGTTACTGGGGCCAACGTCCTGACTTTC,CASIQNPTVTGANVLTF
NA,TRBJ1-1,NA,13,TRBV6-8,TGTGCCAGCAGTGACGGGAGGAACACTGAAGCTTTCTTT,CASSDGRNTEAFF
TRBD1,TRBJ2-2,NA,14,TRBV19,TGTGCCAGCACGAAACAGGGGTTTTCCGGGGAGCTGTTTTTT,CASTKQGFSGELFF
NA,TRBJ1-1,few,14,TRBV19,TGTGCCAGTAGTATATCGGGGGTCTTCACTGAAGCTTTCTTT,CASSISGVFTEAFF
NA,TRBJ2-3,NA,14,TRBV6-8,TGTGCCAGCAGTTACGAGCCGGGGTGGGATACGCAGTATTTT,CASSYEPGWDTQYF
TRBD1,TRBJ2-2,NA,16,TRBV10-3,TGTGCCACCTATCCACGGGGACAGGGCGACACCGGGGAGCTGTTTTTT,CATYPRGQGDTGELFF
NA,TRBJ1-5,few,15,TRBV11-3,TGTGCCAGCAGCTTAGGGCCGGGGGGGAATCAGCCCCAGCATTTT,CASSLGPGGNQPQHF
TRBD1,TRBJ1-5,NA,12,TRBV29-1,TGCAGCGTTGGACAGGGCGGCCAGCCCCAGCATTTT,CSVGQGGQPQHF
NA,TRBJ2-7,few,14,TRBV5-1,TGCGCCAGCAGCTTGAGTTATGGGGTTGACGAGCAGTACTTC,CASSLSYGVDEQYF
NA,TRBJ1-1,NA,14,TRBV5-1,TGCGCCAGCAGCTTGCAGGGCTCGAACACTGAAGCTTTCTTT,CASSLQGSNTEAFF